The 28 T cell receptor beta chains reported below all come from one sample, sequenced in a study of Ad26.COV2.S vaccination and SARS-CoV-2 variants. Profiled with immunoSEQ multiplex PCR; TCRdb holds only in-frame clones, not every one. The sample includes just over 350,000 clones, 92% seen only once; the top ten take about 3.9%. Source: peripheral blood, taken after recovery from COVID-19. These receptors all stem from a human donor who had recovered from COVID-19.

The J gene is TRBJ1-1, the V gene TRBV6-5; D is perhaps TRBD1 (6 bases). Germline CDR1 reads MNHEY; CDR2 reads SVGAGI. The length of the CDR3 is 15 residues. The V and J ends lost 7 bases and 4 bases respectively, with 19 bases between them. The CDR3 sequence is CASTTMGGGITEAFF. CDR3 nucleotides: TGTGCCAGCACCACCATGGGGGGCGGAATCACTGAAGCTTTCTTT.

This chain uses TRBV7-9 with TRBJ2-3; tentatively, D is TRBD2 (5 bases). Per the germline V gene, CDR1 is SEHNR and CDR2 is FQNEAQ (reference sequence). V was pared by 4 bases and J by 1 base, with 15 bases between. This CDR3 comprises 16 residues. The CDR3 coding sequence is TGTGCCAGCAGCTCAAGCCTAGCTCGGGGCACAGATACGCAGTATTTT. Amino acids: CASSSSLARGTDTQYF. The whole variable domain, remainder taken from reference TRBV7-9 and TRBJ2-3, is DTGVSQNPRHKITKRGQNVTFRCDPISEHNRLYWYRQTLGQGPEFLTYFQNEAQLEKSRLLSDRFSAERPKGSFSTLEIQRTEQGDSAMYLCASSSSLARGTDTQYFGPGTRLTVL.

This rearrangement joins TRBV18 to TRBJ1-2, with 7 positions matching TRBD1. This CDR3 region has 16 residues. Germline V lookup: CDR1 KGHSH, CDR2 LQKENI. V was pared by 6 bases and J by 2 bases, with 12 bases of the junction left unmatched. The CDR3 nucleotides are TGTGCCAGCTCCCTCACCCGGACAGGCGACAACTATGGCTACACCTTC. It is translated as CASSLTRTGDNYGYTF.

The rearrangement links TRBV29-1 to TRBJ2-7, with unresolved D. Trimming cost V 4 bases and J 7 bases, with 17 bases left between them. The CDR3 runs to 13 residues. Germline V lookup: CDR1 SQVTM, CDR2 ANQGSEA. The CDR3 region has the DNA TGCAGCGTTGTTTTCGGTGCGCTTGGGGAGCAGTACTTC. It specifies CSVVFGALGEQYF.

The J gene is TRBJ1-4, the V gene TRBV11-2, with 7 positions matching TRBD1. The CDR3 runs to 16 residues. Germline CDR1 and CDR2: SGHAT and FQNNGV. The trim removed 4 bases at V and 2 bases at J, leaving 7 bases unmatched. CDR3 nucleotide sequence: TGTGCCAGCAGCTCGGGACAGAGAGCGACTAATGAAAAACTGTTTTTT. It encodes CASSSGQRATNEKLFF.

The J gene is TRBJ1-4, the V gene TRBV4-1; the D gene is possibly TRBD1 (5 bases). This CDR3 is built from 16 residues. The V gene's germline CDR1 is MGHRA and CDR2 YSYEKL. V dropped 2 bases and J dropped 2 bases, with 12 bases sitting between them. CDR3: CASSQLQGFTNEKLFF. CDR3 nucleotide sequence: TGCGCCAGCAGCCAACTCCAGGGTTTCACTAATGAAAAACTGTTTTTT.

The V call is TRBV7-9, the J call TRBJ2-3; D remains ambiguous. CDR3 size: 18 residues. The germline V and J ends were trimmed by 4 bases and 2 bases, with 22 bases remaining between them. Germline-derived CDR1 and CDR2 are SEHNR and FQNEAQ (reference sequence). The CDR3 nucleotides are TGTGCCAGCAGCTCCGATAGCAAACCGACCCCTCACACAGATACGCAGTATTTT. Its translation is CASSSDSKPTPHTDTQYF.

This clone was observed a single time. CDR3 coding DNA: TGTGCCAGCAGTTACTCCTCGGACAGGGGGAGAACTGAAGCTTTCTTT. It translates to CASSYSSDRGRTEAFF. This sequence joins TRBV6-5 and TRBJ1-1; 10 bases fit TRBD1. Germline-derived CDR1 and CDR2 are MNHEY and SVGAGI. With V trimmed by 0 bases and J by 5 bases, 6 bases remained unmatched. The CDR3 loop spans 16 amino acids.

This sequence joins TRBV5-1 and TRBJ2-7, with D unresolved. CDR1 and CDR2 (germline): SGHRS, YFSETQ. The germline V and J ends were trimmed by 0 bases and 3 bases, with 19 bases remaining between them. The CDR3 length is 17 residues. The CDR3 region is CASSLGVPGPASYEQYF. The CDR3 DNA is TGCGCCAGCAGCTTGGGAGTCCCCGGCCCCGCGAGCTACGAGCAGTACTTC.

The chain recombines TRBV7-2 with TRBJ2-5; D is perhaps TRBD1 or TRBD2 (6 bases each). V was pared by 6 bases and J by 5 bases, with 16 bases between. The CDR3 loop spans 14 amino acids. CDR1 SGHTA and CDR2 FQGNSA come from the germline V gene. The CDR3 region has the DNA TGTGCCAGCAGTCGTGGGGGGCCTCGGGAGACCCAGTACTTC. As protein: CASSRGGPRETQYF.

This chain connects TRBV19 to TRBJ1-2; D gene ambiguous. Germline assignment: CDR1 LNHDA and CDR2 SQIVND (reference sequence). V was shortened by 7 bases and J by 0 bases, with 12 bases between the two germline ends. CDR3 length equals 14 residues. The CDR3 spells CASNPASANYGYTF. In DNA form, the CDR3 reads TGTGCCAGTAACCCGGCCTCTGCTAACTATGGCTACACCTTC.

The chain combines TRBV9 with TRBJ1-2; possibly TRBD1 for D (5 bases). Trimming took 0 bases from V and 4 from J, leaving 19 bases between them. The germline CDR1 and CDR2 sequences are SGDLS and YYNGEE. The CDR3 runs 17 residues. In DNA form, the CDR3 reads TGTGCCAGCAGCGTAGGGGTGGGGCCTCGCGGTCCCTATGGCTACACCTTC. Translation gives CASSVGVGPRGPYGYTF.

The chain is built from TRBV4-3 and TRBJ1-1; no reliable D call. Trimming pared 0 bases from V and 4 bases from J, leaving 12 bases between. CDR1 LGHNA and CDR2 YSLEER come from the germline V gene. The CDR3 covers 15 residues. The CDR3 reads CASSQEGSARTEAFF. CDR3 nucleotide sequence: TGCGCCAGCAGCCAAGAAGGTTCGGCCCGCACTGAAGCTTTCTTT.

V and J are TRBV6-1 and TRBJ1-2; 9 nucleotides align to TRBD1. V was pared by 5 bases and J by 8 bases, with 9 bases of the junction left unmatched. The germline V gene encodes CDR1 MNHNS and CDR2 SASEGT. This CDR3 is 14 amino acids long. CDR3 sequence reads: CASSSLGQGYGYTF. The CDR3 nucleotides are TGTGCCAGCAGTTCCCTTGGACAGGGGTACGGCTACACCTTC.

The chain couples TRBV11-3 to TRBJ2-1; D call uncertain. The CDR3 has 12 residues. Trimming shortened V by 2 bases and J by 9 bases, and 8 bases separated the two germline ends. The V gene's germline CDR1 is SGHNT and CDR2 YENEEA. CDR3 DNA sequence: TGTGCCAGCAGCTTACGGTTGGGTGAGCAGTTCTTC. Its protein is CASSLRLGEQFF.

The chain joins TRBV3-1 (or the pseudogene TRBV3-2) to TRBJ1-1, with a tentative D call TRBD1 (5 bases). This CDR3 has 13 residues. V was pared by 6 bases and J by 9 bases, with 17 bases between. Germline loops: CDR1 LGHDT, CDR2 YNNKEL (reference sequence). CDR3 nucleotide sequence: TGTGCCAGCAGTTACCGGGACGGAGGCCAAGCTTTCTTT. It is translated as CASSYRDGGQAFF.

Note on this clone: The sample carries other DNA sequences with the same CDR3. The chain employs TRBV5-1 and TRBJ2-7, with 7 bases that match TRBD1. The CDR3 has 14 residues. The V gene's germline CDR1 is SGHRS and CDR2 YFSETQ. The ends lost 8 bases at V and 4 bases at J; junction bases unmatched: 12. The CDR3 spells CASSPSGGGYEQYF. Written as DNA, the CDR3 is TGCGCCAGTTCCCCTTCAGGGGGTGGGTACGAGCAGTACTTC.

The V gene is TRBV15, the J gene TRBJ2-7; 9 bases are shared with TRBD1. The CDR3 has 15 residues. Germline lookup yields CDR1 LNHNV and CDR2 YYDKDF (reference sequence). Trimming removed 0 bases from V and 11 bases from J; junction bases left unmatched: 11. CDR3 bases: TGTGCCACCAGCAGAGATATCTCTAGTGGGGACAGGGAGTACTTC. Protein product: CATSRDISSGDREYF.

The chain carries TRBV18 and TRBJ1-5; no definite D call. CDR1 and CDR2 from the germline V gene are KGHSH and LQKENI. The CDR3 is 14 residues long. Trimming shortened V by 2 bases and J by 0 bases, and 5 bases separated the two germline ends. The DNA for the CDR3 is TGTGCCAGCTCACCAGGATATAGCAATCAGCCCCAGCATTTT. It yields the protein CASSPGYSNQPQHF.

This chain uses TRBV7-8 with TRBJ2-3, with D perhaps TRBD2 (6 bases). Trimming took off 5 bases at V and 0 bases at J, with 15 bases between the two ends. The CDR3 covers 16 residues. CDR1 is SGHVS, CDR2 FQNEAQ, per germline. The CDR3: CASSPRSGVSTDTQYF. Written as DNA, the CDR3 is TGTGCCAGCAGCCCCCGCTCGGGGGTTAGCACAGATACGCAGTATTTT.

The chain couples TRBV5-1 to TRBJ2-5; 10 bases match TRBD2. CDR3 length: 14 residues. In germline, CDR1 is SGHRS, CDR2 YFSETQ. With 4 bases clipped from V and 4 bases from J, the junction kept 4 bases outside the gene matches. The CDR3: CASSPAGGLETQYF. The CDR3 nucleotides read TGCGCCAGCAGCCCAGCGGGGGGGCTAGAGACCCAGTACTTC.

Turning to this clone: Additional DNA sequences in this sample encode the identical CDR3. The V and J genes are TRBV7-9 and TRBJ2-1; D is uncertain. Germline-derived CDR1 and CDR2 are SEHNR and FQNEAQ (reference sequence). V lost 1 base and J 5 bases, leaving 0 bases between the germline ends. The CDR3 covers 11 residues. DNA of the CDR3: TGTGCCAGCAGCTTAGACAATGAGCAGTTCTTC. Protein product: CASSLDNEQFF.

V and J are TRBV6-5 and TRBJ2-7; TRBD1 might be the D (6 bases). The V gene lost 4 bases and the J gene lost 7 bases, with 8 bases spanning the gap. Germline loops: CDR1 MNHEY, CDR2 SVGAGI. This CDR3 comprises 11 residues. In DNA form, the CDR3 reads TGTGCCAGCAGTTCCAGGGGTGAGCAGTACTTC. Residues: CASSSRGEQYF.

This clone has more than one count but fewer than ten. The chain uses TRBV10-2 and TRBJ2-1; D could derive from TRBD1 or TRBD2 (5 bases each). Germline V gene sequence: CDR1 WSHSY, CDR2 SAAADI. The CDR3 contains 13 residues. V lost 2 bases and J lost 3, with 5 bases in between. The CDR3 spells CASSEGGYNEQFF. In DNA, the CDR3 is TGCGCCAGCAGTGAGGGGGGCTACAATGAGCAGTTCTTC.

The chain employs TRBV7-2 and TRBJ2-5; 7 bases fit TRBD1. CDR1 is SGHTA and CDR2 is FQGNSA in the germline V gene. The ends lost 2 bases at V and 6 bases at J; junction bases unmatched: 9. The CDR3 contains 15 residues. CDR3 loop: CASSLPQTGRQTQYF. The CDR3 region has the DNA TGTGCCAGCAGCTTACCCCAGACAGGGAGACAGACCCAGTACTTC.

The V call is TRBV11-1, the J call TRBJ2-7; D is possibly TRBD1 (5 bases). The CDR3 totals 15 residues. Deletions cut 2 bases from V and 2 bases from J, with 13 bases between. Looked up from germline, CDR1 is SGHAT and CDR2 is FQDESV (reference sequence). The CDR3 DNA reads TGTGCCAGCAGCTTAAAACCCTCAGGGCCCTACGAGCAGTACTTC. It specifies CASSLKPSGPYEQYF. Looking up the rest from reference TRBV11-1 and TRBJ2-7 gives the full variable domain: EAEVAQSPRYKITEKSQAVAFWCDPISGHATLYWYRQILGQGPELLVQFQDESVVDDSQLPKDRFSAERLKGVDSTLKIQPAELGDSAMYLCASSLKPSGPYEQYFGPGTRLTVT.

This chain joins TRBV6-2 or TRBV6-3 and TRBJ2-7; D gene unclear. The length of the CDR3 is 13 residues. Germline CDR1 and CDR2: MNHEY and SVGEGT. The V gene lost 5 bases and the J gene lost 1 base, with 9 bases spanning the gap. CDR3 sequence: CASSRPGSYEQYF. In DNA form, the CDR3 reads TGTGCCAGCAGTCGCCCTGGGTCCTACGAGCAGTACTTC.

CDR3 region: CASSGDGTGGGYSNQPQHF. The CDR3 coding sequence is TGTGCCAGTAGTGGCGATGGGACAGGGGGGGGATATAGCAATCAGCCCCAGCATTTT. V gene TRBV19 combines with J gene TRBJ1-5, with 11 bases identical to TRBD1. The CDR3 totals 19 residues. The V gene end was trimmed by 5 bases and the J gene end by 0 bases; junction bases not matched to a gene: 12. Per germline, CDR1 LNHDA and CDR2 SQIVND (reference sequence).